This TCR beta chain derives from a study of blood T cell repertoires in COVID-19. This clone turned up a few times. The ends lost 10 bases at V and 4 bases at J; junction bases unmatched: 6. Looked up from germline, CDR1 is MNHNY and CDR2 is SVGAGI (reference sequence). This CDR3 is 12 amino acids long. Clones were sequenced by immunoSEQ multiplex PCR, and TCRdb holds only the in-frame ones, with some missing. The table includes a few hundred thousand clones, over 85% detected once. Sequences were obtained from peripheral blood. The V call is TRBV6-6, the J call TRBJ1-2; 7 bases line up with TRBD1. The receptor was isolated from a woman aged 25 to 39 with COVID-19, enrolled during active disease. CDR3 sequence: CAIRQGSYGYTF. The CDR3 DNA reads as TGTGCCATCAGACAGGGTAGCTATGGCTACACCTTC.